The 32 T cell receptor beta chains in this list originate from one sample, sequenced in a study of early stage breast cancer tumors. Sequencing was performed with immunoSEQ multiplex PCR; in TCRdb, only in-frame clones are kept and a portion is missing. The sample consists of about 14,000 clones, 84% of them appearing once. Sequences were obtained from normal breast tissue next to the tumor. Receptors originate from a person under 45 with breast cancer.

This sequence joins TRBV4-3 and TRBJ2-6; tentatively, D is TRBD1 (6 bases). Germline assignment: CDR1 LGHNA and CDR2 YSLEER. The CDR3 is made up of 16 amino acids. The V end was cut by 8 bases, the J end by 2 bases, with 16 bases between. The CDR3 region has the DNA TGCGCCAGCGGGTCGGGACATCAAACTGGGGCCAACGTCCTGACTTTC. Protein: CASGSGHQTGANVLTF.

This rearrangement joins TRBV6-5 to TRBJ2-5; D tentatively fits TRBD1 or TRBD2 (5 bases each). The CDR3 is made up of 15 amino acids. The V gene lost 7 bases and the J gene lost 5 bases, with 20 bases spanning the gap. Looked up from germline, CDR1 is MNHEY and CDR2 is SVGAGI. This CDR3 is CASTSLGVGWETQYF. In DNA, the CDR3 is TGTGCCAGCACCTCCTTGGGGGTCGGTTGGGAGACCCAGTACTTC.

The CDR3 reads CASSLDGTTPSGNTIYF. The CDR3 DNA follows: TGTGCCAGCAGCTTAGATGGGACCACGCCGTCTGGAAACACCATATATTTT. The V call is TRBV11-3, the J call TRBJ1-3, with a possible D match to TRBD1 (5 bases). In germline, CDR1 is SGHNT, CDR2 YENEEA. The CDR3 sequence is 17 residues long. Deletions cut 0 bases from V and 1 base from J, with 13 bases between.

The genes are TRBV15 and TRBJ2-5; 11 nucleotides match TRBD1. Germline loops: CDR1 LNHNV, CDR2 YYDKDF (reference sequence). The CDR3 sequence is 16 residues long. The ends lost 4 bases at V and 3 bases at J; junction bases unmatched: 7. The CDR3 DNA reads as TGTGCCACCAGCATCCCGGGACAGGGGGATAAAGAGACCCAGTACTTC. This codes for CATSIPGQGDKETQYF.

V is TRBV19 and J is TRBJ1-1; tentatively, D is TRBD1 (5 bases). CDR1 is LNHDA, CDR2 SQIVND, per germline (reference sequence). The CDR3 is 14 amino acids. The V and J ends lost 3 bases and 11 bases respectively, with 19 bases between them. The CDR3 sequence: CASSMEGATYPAFF. DNA of the CDR3: TGTGCCAGTAGTATGGAAGGGGCAACCTACCCGGCTTTCTTT.

The chain has TRBV4-2 and TRBJ2-7, with 12 positions matching TRBD2. V dropped 1 base and J dropped 7; count of bases not matched to a gene: 11. CDR1 and CDR2 from the germline V gene are LGHNA and YNFKEQ. The CDR3 totals 17 residues. The CDR3, as DNA: TGTGCCAGCAGCCAAGTGGTCTCTAGCGGGAGGGCCGGGGAGCAGTACTTC. The encoded protein is CASSQVVSSGRAGEQYF.

This chain connects TRBV5-1 to TRBJ2-2, with D unclear. This CDR3 spans 13 amino acids. With 4 bases removed from V and 2 bases from J, the gap between germline ends came to 6 bases. The germline V gene encodes CDR1 SGHRS and CDR2 YFSETQ. CDR3 sequence reads: CASSNPNTGELFF. In DNA form, the CDR3 reads TGCGCCAGCAGCAACCCCAACACCGGGGAGCTGTTTTTT. Drawing the rest from reference TRBV5-1 and TRBJ2-2, the complete variable domain is KAGVTQTPRYLIKTRGQQVTLSCSPISGHRSVSWYQQTPGQGLQFLFEYFSETQRNKGNFPGRFSGRQFSNSRSEMNVSTLELGDSALYLCASSNPNTGELFFGEGSRLTVL.

V usage is TRBV10-2 and J usage is TRBJ1-1, with 12 bases matching TRBD1. The CDR3 runs 17 residues. Germline values: CDR1 WSHSY, CDR2 SAAADI. Unmatched junction bases numbered 9, after V lost 3 bases and J lost 4 bases. The CDR3 is CASSDGTGGGWGTEAFF. For the CDR3, the DNA is TGCGCCAGCAGTGACGGGACAGGGGGCGGCTGGGGCACTGAAGCTTTCTTT.

In this sample, this clone turned up a few times. The chain carries TRBV14 and TRBJ2-7; maybe TRBD2 (5 bases). The CDR3 runs to 15 residues. Trimming shortened V by 1 base and J by 4 bases, and 14 bases separated the two germline ends. Germline CDR1 SGHDN, CDR2 FVKESK. The DNA for the CDR3 is TGTGCCAGCAGCCAAGCACAAGGAGGAGTATACGAGCAGTACTTC. Protein sequence: CASSQAQGGVYEQYF.

This chain connects TRBV6-6 to TRBJ1-1; no clear D gene. This CDR3 region has 15 residues. The germline V gene has CDR1 MNHNY and CDR2 SVGAGI (reference sequence). The V end lost 4 bases, the J end lost 2 bases, and 14 bases lay between the germline ends. The CDR3 is CASSSRFPGNTEAFF. The CDR3 nucleotides read TGTGCCAGCAGTTCCCGATTTCCGGGAAACACTGAAGCTTTCTTT.

This clone was picked up a small number of times. The genes are TRBV30 and TRBJ1-5, with D perhaps matching TRBD1 (6 bases). CDR1 is GTSNPN, CDR2 SVGIG, per germline (reference sequence). There are 14 residues in the CDR3. Trimming took 0 bases from V and 4 from J, leaving 10 bases between them. CDR3 nucleotides: TGTGCCTGGAGTGTACTAGGGGGGAATCAGCCCCAGCATTTT. As protein: CAWSVLGGNQPQHF.

The chain links TRBV11-2 to TRBJ2-2; D perhaps matches TRBD1 (5 bases). The V gene lost 6 bases and the J gene lost 1 base, with 18 bases spanning the gap. The CDR3 consists of 17 residues. CDR1 is SGHAT and CDR2 is FQNNGV in the germline V gene. This CDR3 reads CASRPDRSGLNTGELFF. DNA of the CDR3: TGTGCCAGCAGACCCGATCGTTCAGGGTTGAACACCGGGGAGCTGTTTTTT.

The rearrangement uses TRBV11-3 and TRBJ2-7; 7 bases match TRBD2. The CDR3 covers 16 residues. Germline V gene data show CDR1 as SGHNT and CDR2 as YENEEA. The V and J ends lost 5 bases and 6 bases, in that order; junction bases with no gene match: 16. Written as DNA, the CDR3 is TGTGCCAGCAGCCTTAGGGCGGGAGCTCGAGGGATCGAGCAGTACTTC. This sequence encodes CASSLRAGARGIEQYF.

The chain uses TRBV7-9 and TRBJ2-5; 8 bases are shared with TRBD2. Germline V CDR1 and CDR2: SEHNR, FQNEAQ (reference sequence). Unmatched junction bases numbered 8, after V lost 6 bases and J lost 5 bases. The CDR3 loop spans 14 amino acids. The CDR3 sequence: CASRTAGTRETQYF. The CDR3 region has the DNA TGTGCCAGCAGAACAGCCGGGACTAGGGAGACCCAGTACTTC.

CDR3 coding DNA: TGTGCCAGCAGTTTCGGGGGGGTGAACACTGAAGCTTTCTTT. Protein product: CASSFGGVNTEAFF. This chain links TRBV27 with TRBJ1-1; D may be TRBD1 (5 bases). V gave up 3 bases and J gave up 0 bases, with 8 bases separating them. This CDR3 region has 14 residues. Germline lookup yields CDR1 MNHEY and CDR2 SMNVEV (reference sequence).

This clone came up once. This chain connects TRBV5-8 to TRBJ2-2; no firm D call. Trimming pared 5 bases from V and 7 bases from J, leaving 24 bases between. The CDR3 is 17 residues long. CDR1 and CDR2 (germline): SGHTS, YDEGEE. The DNA for the CDR3 is TGTGCCAGCAGTATGATAGTGGCAGGCGGTGCCTACGGGGAGCTGTTTTTT. Translating gives CASSMIVAGGAYGELFF. The full variable domain, completed using reference TRBV5-8 and TRBJ2-2, is EAGVTQSPTHLIKTRGQQATLRCSPISGHTSVYWYQQALGLGLQFLLWYDEGEERNRGNFPPRFSGRQFPNYSSELNVNALELEDSALYLCASSMIVAGGAYGELFFGEGSRLTVL.

The V call is TRBV15, the J call TRBJ2-5; the D gene is possibly TRBD1 (6 bases). The CDR3 is 14 amino acids. CDR1 and CDR2 from the germline V gene are LNHNV and YYDKDF (reference sequence). V lost 0 bases and J 2 bases, leaving 7 bases between the germline ends. CDR3 residues: CATSRDQGQETQYF. The CDR3 DNA reads TGTGCCACCAGCAGAGATCAGGGGCAAGAGACCCAGTACTTC.

The V gene is TRBV7-9, the J gene TRBJ2-4, with TRBD2 identical over 8 bases. The CDR3 contains 17 residues. Germline V gives CDR1 SEHNR, CDR2 FQNEAQ (reference sequence). Trimming at V came to 0 bases and at J to 7 bases, leaving 11 bases not matched to a gene. CDR3 residues: CASSLARAGGRTNIQYF. In DNA form, the CDR3 reads TGTGCCAGCAGCTTAGCGCGGGCGGGAGGAAGGACGAACATTCAGTACTTC.

The chain uses TRBV6-6 and TRBJ2-1, with 11 bases lining up with TRBD2. Germline V gene lookup returns CDR1 MNHNY and CDR2 SVGAGI (reference sequence). CDR3 length equals 16 residues. Unmatched junction bases numbered 5, after V lost 4 bases and J lost 3 bases. The CDR3 loop is CASSSPTSGSYNEQFF. In DNA form, the CDR3 reads TGTGCCAGCAGTTCGCCAACTAGCGGGAGCTACAATGAGCAGTTCTTC.

This clone was recorded once. The chain is built from TRBV7-3 and TRBJ2-1; no clear D. CDR1 is SGHTA and CDR2 is FQGTGA in the germline V gene. This CDR3 region has 12 residues. V lost 5 bases to trimming and J lost 6 bases, with 8 bases between them. In nucleotides, the CDR3 is TGTGCCAGCAGCCTTAGCATCAATGAGCAGTTCTTC. Residues: CASSLSINEQFF.

The chain employs TRBV11-3 and TRBJ2-2; D perhaps matches TRBD1 (5 bases). There are 14 residues in the CDR3. Trimming left V 5 bases short and J 0 bases short, with 7 bases between. Germline V gives CDR1 SGHNT, CDR2 YENEEA. The chain's CDR3 is CASSPDTNTGELFF. The CDR3 nucleotides are TGTGCCAGCAGCCCGGACACGAACACCGGGGAGCTGTTTTTT. Together with reference TRBV11-3 and TRBJ2-2, the CDR3 gives the full variable domain: EAGVVQSPRYKIIEKKQPVAFWCNPISGHNTLYWYLQNLGQGPELLIRYENEEAVDDSQLPKDRFSAERLKGVDSTLKIQPAELGDSAVYLCASSPDTNTGELFFGEGSRLTVL.

In DNA form, the CDR3 reads TGTGCCAGCAGCTCGACCACGGACGGAGATGGCTACCATACGCAGTATTTT. Amino acids: CASSSTTDGDGYHTQYF. The chain recombines TRBV7-9 with TRBJ2-3; D uncertain. Trimming removed 4 bases at V and 7 bases at J, with 24 bases between. Germline CDR1 SEHNR, CDR2 FQNEAQ (reference sequence). This CDR3 region has 17 residues.

The rearrangement links TRBV29-1 to TRBJ2-1; D possibly uses TRBD1 or TRBD2 (6 bases each). CDR3 length: 13 amino acids. Germline loops: CDR1 SQVTM, CDR2 ANQGSEA. Deletions cut 6 bases from V and 7 bases from J, with 16 bases between. CDR3 sequence reads: CSVGGGPTNEQFF. CDR3 coding DNA: TGCAGCGTAGGAGGGGGACCCACGAATGAGCAGTTCTTC.

This clone was seen only a few times. The gene calls are TRBV4-2 and TRBJ2-5, with 11 bases that match TRBD2. Trimming at V came to 3 bases and at J to 4 bases, leaving 1 base not matched to a gene. The CDR3 is 14 amino acids. Germline assignment: CDR1 LGHNA and CDR2 YNFKEQ. For the CDR3, the DNA is TGTGCCAGCAGCCAGGGACTAGCGGCAGAGACCCAGTACTTC. This gives the protein CASSQGLAAETQYF.

The CDR3 nucleotides read TGTGCCAGCAGCTTAGTCCAGTCTGGGGCCAACGTCCTGACTTTC. It translates to CASSLVQSGANVLTF. The genes are TRBV7-2 and TRBJ2-6; D is ambiguous. V lost 1 base, J lost 1 base, and 5 bases lay in between. There are 15 residues in the CDR3. Germline V gene sequence: CDR1 SGHTA, CDR2 FQGNSA.

The genes are TRBV4-3 and TRBJ2-3; no clear D gene. Germline V gene lookup returns CDR1 LGHNA and CDR2 YSLEER. The CDR3 has 14 amino acids. V was cut by 2 bases and J by 3 bases, with 9 bases left in between. This CDR3 is CASSQIGGTDTQYF. Written as DNA, the CDR3 is TGCGCCAGCAGCCAAATTGGTGGTACAGATACGCAGTATTTT.

This chain uses TRBV4-1 with TRBJ1-5; 8 bases are a match to TRBD1. The trim removed 4 bases at V and 0 bases at J, leaving 8 bases unmatched. This CDR3 region has 17 residues. Germline values: CDR1 MGHRA, CDR2 YSYEKL. In nucleotides, the CDR3 is TGCGCCAGCAGCCCGGGGGACAGGCGAGGTAGCAATCAGCCCCAGCATTTT. Encoded protein: CASSPGDRRGSNQPQHF.

The chain couples TRBV6-5 to TRBJ1-3, with D possibly being TRBD1 (5 bases). This CDR3 has 14 amino acids. Germline V lookup: CDR1 MNHEY, CDR2 SVGAGI. The ends were cut back, 3 bases at V and 2 bases at J, with 8 bases in the middle. The CDR3 is CASSYWGAGNTIYF. The CDR3 bases are TGTGCCAGCAGTTATTGGGGGGCTGGAAACACCATATATTTT.

The rearrangement uses TRBV19 and TRBJ1-2, with D unclear. Trimming shortened V by 2 bases and J by 2 bases, and 6 bases separated the two germline ends. In germline, CDR1 is LNHDA, CDR2 SQIVND (reference sequence). The CDR3 totals 13 residues. The CDR3 region is CASSILGNYGYTF. In DNA form, the CDR3 reads TGTGCCAGTAGTATACTAGGGAACTATGGCTACACCTTC.

The chain has TRBV14 and TRBJ1-1; no reliable D call. This CDR3 contains 13 residues. CDR1 SGHDN and CDR2 FVKESK come from the germline V gene. Trimming took off 0 bases at V and 4 bases at J, with 6 bases between the two ends. The CDR3, as DNA: TGTGCCAGCAGCCAAGACGGGAGCACTGAAGCTTTCTTT. Translation: CASSQDGSTEAFF.

The chain employs TRBV5-1 and TRBJ2-5; D tentatively fits TRBD1 or TRBD2 (5 bases each). Trimming left V 4 bases short and J 4 bases short, with 17 bases between. Germline V gene lookup returns CDR1 SGHRS and CDR2 YFSETQ. The CDR3 runs 15 residues. The CDR3 sequence is CASSMGTNAGETQYF. The CDR3 DNA reads as TGCGCCAGCAGCATGGGGACGAACGCCGGAGAGACCCAGTACTTC.

V gene TRBV5-1 combines with J gene TRBJ2-2, with TRBD2 matching 8 bases. V gave up 4 bases and J gave up 3 bases; unmatched junction bases: 8. This CDR3 comprises 16 residues. Per germline, CDR1 SGHRS and CDR2 YFSETQ. As DNA, the CDR3 is TGCGCCAGCAGCAACGGACTAGCTCCGGACACCGGGGAGCTGTTTTTT. Translated, it gives CASSNGLAPDTGELFF.